The clone carrying this T cell receptor beta chain was seen more than once but under ten times. Its specificity is unknown. This CDR3 region has 13 residues. V was pared by 7 bases and J by 8 bases, with 12 bases between. CDR1 and CDR2 (germline): MDHEN, SYDVKM. Carrying unique molecular identifiers, the cDNA also gained a universal primer site through template switching. TCRdb recomputed calls from the 5' RACE reads with MiXCR, one row per CDR3 protein. This repertoire shows 500,000 or so distinct CDR3 sequences, 14% found once; its top ten account for 0.8% to 1%. The data originate from a study of identical twins. Findings and caveats of the study: For zero-insertion analyses, partial confounding could come from invariant MAIT and iNKT cells.

These same data were also listed under a study on yellow fever vaccine responses in identical twins. That report notes: Vaccine-induced T cell responses in twins were reportedly observed to appear partly convergent, partly personalized.

The genes are TRBV28 and TRBJ1-6, with a tentative D call TRBD1 (5 bases). The sequenced sample was CD4+ T cells sorted from blood. The receptor was derived from a woman aged 18-29 years in good health. Here the CDR3 DNA reads TGTGCCAGCACCAGGGACTTAGATTCACCCCTCCACTTT. Its translation is CASTRDLDSPLHF.